This entry is about one T cell receptor beta chain. Its specificity is not known. Terminally differentiated effector memory CD45RA+ cells were left out of the naive CD8 fraction, which was CD45RO-negative and positively selected for CCR7. Assay used: immunoSEQ multiplex PCR; TCRdb lists only in-frame clones, some missing. The repertoire consists of 2 million to 2.5 million clones, with about 92% occurring once and the leading ten covering under 2%. CDR3 length equals 15 residues. The germline V gene encodes CDR1 SGHTA and CDR2 FQGTGA. V gave up 7 bases and J gave up 7 bases; unmatched junction bases: 9. The entry originates in a study of shared clonotypes between healthy human individuals. Regarding the study as a whole: The naive CD4 repertoires of several donors were compared, and roughly 5% of clonotypes were shared. What rarefaction showed was incomplete sorted-subset sequencing despite large depth. Clonotype sharing among donors was expected to depend on sequencing depth. In having few donors, the study represented limited genetic and exposure-history diversity.

The gene calls are TRBV7-3 and TRBJ2-1, with 11 bases aligning to TRBD1. The sequenced sample was naive CD8+ T cells from PBMCs. This clonotype was sampled from a young man in good health. Some clones in this sample may be carry-over from other donors' samples. In DNA, the CDR3 is TGTGCCAGCACCAACGGACAGGGGGCGCTAAATGAGCAGTTCTTC. Protein: CASTNGQGALNEQFF.